These 3 T cell receptor beta chains were sequenced from one sample in a study of radiotherapy plus CTLA-4 blockade in lung cancer. Assay used: immunoSEQ multiplex PCR; TCRdb lists only in-frame clones, some missing. The table has about 45,000 clones, around 63% seen once. The input for sequencing was peripheral blood, taken from a patient treated with radiotherapy plus ipilimumab. These TCRs come from a human donor with non-small cell lung cancer who had a partial response to radiotherapy plus ipilimumab.

The chain employs TRBV6-4 and TRBJ2-2, with 7 bases that match TRBD1. This CDR3 is built from 15 residues. Trimming cost V 3 bases and J 5 bases; bases outside gene matches: 6. Per germline, CDR1 MRHNA and CDR2 SNTAGT. In DNA, the CDR3 is TGTGCCAGCAGTGATTGGAACAGGGGAACCGGGGAGCTGTTTTTT. Translation: CASSDWNRGTGELFF.

This clone appeared a few times. The V call is TRBV7-9, the J call TRBJ2-2; possibly TRBD1 for D (5 bases). Trimming took off 8 bases at V and 0 bases at J, with 10 bases between the two ends. CDR3 size: 14 residues. Germline loops: CDR1 SEHNR, CDR2 FQNEAQ (reference sequence). The CDR3 bases are TGTGCCAGCCTGGGGCTAGCGAACACCGGGGAGCTGTTTTTT. Amino acid sequence: CASLGLANTGELFF.

This clone is labeled medium-sized (0.01 to 0.1%). This rearrangement joins TRBV7-9 to TRBJ2-2; maybe TRBD2 (6 bases). V was pared by 4 bases and J by 1 base, with 19 bases between. The CDR3 runs to 18 residues. The germline gives CDR1 SEHNR, CDR2 FQNEAQ (reference sequence). The CDR3 sequence is CASSSRLTGRENTGELFF. The CDR3 DNA reads as TGTGCCAGCAGCTCTCGTCTCACTGGGCGGGAGAACACCGGGGAGCTGTTTTTT.